The clone carrying this TCR beta chain was picked up many times. No antigen is known for it. This specimen comes from a study of T-cell reconstitution after alpha-beta-depleted transplantation in children. The V and J ends lost 0 bases and 9 bases respectively, with 9 bases between them. CDR1 is SGHDN, CDR2 FVKESK, per germline. There are 13 residues in the CDR3. This sample's TCRbeta library carried unique molecular identifier barcodes. A single record per CDR3 protein comes from TCRdb applying MiXCR to the PCR reads. The sample has 600,000 to 800,000 distinct CDR3 sequences, about an eighth seen once. Notes on the study in general: Surviving recipient T cells and thymic progenitors accounted for the high day-60 TCRbeta diversity observed in some patients. Where alpha-beta T cells came from about two months after transplant was reportedly several hundred expanded graft clones. T-cell numbers and diversity one year post-transplant derived largely from freshly generated T cells.

Source: PBMCs, taken before TCRalphabeta/CD19-depleted stem cell transplant. This sequence was found in a girl under 10 years old with congenital amegakaryocytic thrombocytopenia, due to receive a stem cell transplant. The chain employs TRBV14 and TRBJ1-5; no clear D. CDR3 sequence reads: CASSQDRSRPQHF. Written as DNA, the CDR3 is TGTGCCAGCAGCCAAGACCGATCTCGGCCCCAGCATTTT.